Below are 9 T cell receptor beta chains sequenced from a single sample in a study of blood T cell repertoires in COVID-19 (dated by TCRdb to 2018 to 2020). Library generation was performed with the immunoSEQ multiplex PCR assay. TCRdb re-hosts the immuneACCESS table, in-frame sequences only. Its copies lack some clones; in the studies checked, an unresolved V gene accounts for under half of them, and the cause for the rest is not known. The sample table contains 200,000 to 250,000 clones; only one count was recorded for around nine tenths of them. About 3% of the sample is taken by the ten largest. The sequencing input was peripheral blood. These TCRs come from a man between 18 and 29 years old with active or convalescent COVID-19.

This clone was counted a single time. CDR3 region: CASSPTEGVFSYEQYF. The CDR3 coding sequence is TGTGCCAGCTCACCCACCGAAGGGGTTTTCTCCTACGAGCAGTACTTC. The chain recombines TRBV18 with TRBJ2-7, with D possibly TRBD1 on 5 matching bases. Germline-derived CDR1 and CDR2 are KGHSH and LQKENI. The CDR3 extends over 16 amino acids. V was clipped by 3 bases and J by 0 bases, with 15 bases between them.

V gene TRBV6-6 combines with J gene TRBJ2-7; no clear D gene. The CDR3 covers 12 residues. Germline loops: CDR1 MNHNY, CDR2 SVGAGI (reference sequence). The V gene lost 6 bases and the J gene lost 5 bases, with 11 bases spanning the gap. The chain's CDR3 is CASSRPDNEQYF. The CDR3 coding sequence is TGTGCCAGCAGCCGCCCAGACAACGAGCAGTACTTC.

The chain uses TRBV12-3 or TRBV12-4 and TRBJ2-1; no reliable D call. V was pared by 2 bases and J by 8 bases, with 7 bases between. The CDR3 is made up of 12 amino acids. Here the CDR3 reads CASSLMGYEQFF. In DNA form, the CDR3 reads TGTGCCAGCAGTTTAATGGGCTATGAGCAGTTCTTC.

The rearrangement joins TRBV7-2 to TRBJ2-5; 10 bases align to TRBD2. V lost 2 bases, J lost 2 bases, and 5 bases stayed unmatched. The CDR3 sequence is 16 residues long. Germline V gives CDR1 SGHTA, CDR2 FQGNSA. CDR3 in amino acids: CASSLSIAGGQETQYF. DNA of the CDR3: TGTGCCAGCAGCTTAAGTATAGCGGGGGGACAAGAGACCCAGTACTTC.

The genes are TRBV6-2 or TRBV6-3 and TRBJ1-1, with D maybe TRBD1 (6 bases). The CDR3 spans 15 residues. CDR1 and CDR2 from the germline V gene are MNHEY and SVGEGT. Trimming stripped 4 bases from V and 3 bases from J, with 15 bases between. The DNA of the CDR3 is TGTGCCAGCAGTTTTATTCTACAGGGTTACACTGAAGCTTTCTTT. It encodes CASSFILQGYTEAFF.

This chain joins TRBV7-3 and TRBJ1-1; the D gene is possibly TRBD1 (6 bases). There are 15 residues in the CDR3. Deletions cut 6 bases from V and 2 bases from J, with 16 bases between. Per the germline V gene, CDR1 is SGHTA and CDR2 is FQGTGA. The DNA of the CDR3 is TGTGCCAGCAGATCTCGGCCGGACAGCAACACTGAAGCTTTCTTT. It translates to CASRSRPDSNTEAFF.

The chain has TRBV11-2 and TRBJ1-2; perhaps TRBD1 as D (6 bases). Trimming left V 3 bases short and J 4 bases short, with 18 bases between. Looked up from germline, CDR1 is SGHAT and CDR2 is FQNNGV. This CDR3 has 16 residues. CDR3 nucleotide sequence: TGTGCCAGCAGCTTGGGGAGGGGGTCTTCTAGCTATGGCTACACCTTC. Translation: CASSLGRGSSSYGYTF.

V gene TRBV30 combines with J gene TRBJ2-3, with D possibly matching TRBD1 (8 bases). CDR3 size: 15 residues. Germline V lookup: CDR1 GTSNPN, CDR2 SVGIG (reference sequence). V lost 0 bases and J 4 bases, leaving 14 bases between the germline ends. CDR3 region: CAWSVVTGGADTQYF. CDR3 nucleotide sequence: TGTGCCTGGAGTGTAGTAACAGGGGGGGCAGATACGCAGTATTTT.

This clone was recorded once. The chain employs TRBV2 and TRBJ2-7; 8 nucleotides line up with TRBD2. Germline trimming cut 3 bases from V and 4 bases from J; bases unmatched to any gene: 8. Germline V gene data show CDR1 as SNHLY and CDR2 as FYNNEI. The length of the CDR3 is 15 residues. DNA for the CDR3: TGTGCCAGCAGTGACCGGACTAGCCTGGGTTACGAGCAGTACTTC. This sequence encodes CASSDRTSLGYEQYF.